A selection of T cell receptor beta chains follows, all from one sample in a study of blood T cell repertoires in COVID-19. The repertoire was sequenced with immunoSEQ multiplex PCR; TCRdb's copy has only in-frame clones and lacks some. The data hold about 170,000 clones, with around 80% observed a single time. Sequences were obtained from peripheral blood. Every receptor here comes from a woman of 80 years or more with acute or convalescent COVID-19. Both conserved end residues are part of each CDR3. The D gene is left open where the match is weak. Some rows have no size entry. The others give once, few or many, or a class for an expanded clone.

>TRBV14|TRBJ2-3|-|TRBD2
TGTGCCAGCAGCCAAGTAAAGACTAGCGGGAGCACAGATACGCAGTATTTT
CASSQVKTSGSTDTQYF
>TRBV9|TRBJ2-1|-|TRBD1
TGTGCCAGCAGCGCCCAGGGACAGGGGTACAATGAGCAGTTCTTC
CASSAQGQGYNEQFF
>TRBV7-9|TRBJ1-2|-|-
TGTGCCAGCAGCTTAGATGGGGCATACAATGGCTACACCTTC
CASSLDGAYNGYTF
>TRBV20-1|TRBJ2-7|-|TRBD2
TGCAGTGCCCGCCTAGCGGGCGAGCAGTACTTC
CSARLAGEQYF
>TRBV6-2/TRBV6-3|TRBJ2-1|-|TRBD2
TGTGCCAGCAGTCGGCCTAGCGGGAGGCCGGGTGAGCAGTTCTTC
CASSRPSGRPGEQFF
>TRBV9|TRBJ2-2|once|TRBD2
TGTGCCAGCAGCGTAGAAGCGGGAGCACACACCGGGGAGCTGTTTTTT
CASSVEAGAHTGELFF
>TRBV2|TRBJ2-3|-|-
TGTGCCAGCAGTGCTGAACTAGTAGGGACAGATACGCAGTATTTT
CASSAELVGTDTQYF
>TRBV15|TRBJ2-2|-|-
TGTGCCACCAGCAGAGATAATACCGGGGAGCTGTTTTTT
CATSRDNTGELFF
>TRBV6-1|TRBJ2-3|-|-
TGTGCCAGCAGTGATCAAGGGGGAGGGAAGTCAGATACGCAGTATTTT
CASSDQGGGKSDTQYF
>TRBV7-9|TRBJ1-4|-|TRBD1
TGTGCCAGCAGCTTAGGGGCCGGGACAGCTAATGAAAAACTGTTTTTT
CASSLGAGTANEKLFF
>TRBV9|TRBJ2-7|-|-
TGTGCCAGCAGCACCCGGGACTGGGTGGACGAGCAGTACTTC
CASSTRDWVDEQYF
>TRBV10-3|TRBJ1-1|-|-
TGTGCCATCAGTCTAGCCGGAACTGAAGCTTTCTTT
CAISLAGTEAFF
>TRBV5-4|TRBJ2-7|-|TRBD2
TGTGCCAGCAGCCTCGGGACTAGCGGGCGAAGCTCCTACGAGCAGTACTTC
CASSLGTSGRSSYEQYF
>TRBV18|TRBJ1-2|once|-
TGTGCCAGCTCCCCCTCTGCGACGGGAGAAGCTGGCTACACCTTC
CASSPSATGEAGYTF
>TRBV6-5|TRBJ2-7|-|-
TGTGCCAGCAGTTACTCGTGGGAGGAGTACTCCTACGAGCAGTACTTC
CASSYSWEEYSYEQYF
>TRBV29-1|TRBJ2-3|-|TRBD2
TGCAGCGTTGTGGGCGGGAGGGCCGTAGATACGCAGTATTTT
CSVVGGRAVDTQYF
>TRBV24-1|TRBJ2-1|-|-
TGTGCCACCAGTGATCCCCTGGCGGATGAGCAGTTCTTC
CATSDPLADEQFF
>TRBV6-5|TRBJ2-5|-|-
TGTGCCAGCAGTCTTAGCGGAGTGCGCCGAGAGACCCAGTACTTC
CASSLSGVRRETQYF
>TRBV4-3|TRBJ2-7|-|TRBD1
TGCGCCAGCAGCCAAACCGGGACAGGCCACTACGAGCAGTACTTC
CASSQTGTGHYEQYF
>TRBV7-2|TRBJ2-1|-|-
TGTGCCAGCAGCCCGTTTAGCCGAAGCTCCTACAATGAGCAGTTCTTC
CASSPFSRSSYNEQFF
>TRBV5-6|TRBJ2-2|-|-
TGTGCCAGCAGCCCCGGGTCGACCGGGGAGCTGTTTTTT
CASSPGSTGELFF
>TRBV19|TRBJ2-2|-|-
TGTGCCAGTAGTATTAGTAGCCCCGGGGAGCTGTTTTTT
CASSISSPGELFF
>TRBV5-1|TRBJ2-1|-|TRBD2
TGCGCCAGCAGCTTGGTAGCGGGAGAAGATGAGCAGTTCTTC
CASSLVAGEDEQFF
>TRBV24-1|TRBJ2-2|once|TRBD2
TGTGCCACCAGTGATTCTTTAGCGGGTGAGGCCGGGGAGCTGTTTTTT
CATSDSLAGEAGELFF
>TRBV27|TRBJ2-7|-|-
TGTGCCAGCTTTTCTAGCTCCTACGAGCAGTACTTC
CASFSSSYEQYF
>TRBV6-5|TRBJ1-3|-|TRBD1
TGTGCCAGCAGTTTGGACAGGGGTGGAAACACCATATATTTT
CASSLDRGGNTIYF
>TRBV29-1|TRBJ1-2|-|-
TGCAGCGTTGAAGATCAAGGGGGGGGCGTAAGCTATGGCTACACCTTC
CSVEDQGGGVSYGYTF
>TRBV12-1|TRBJ2-6|-|-
TGTGCCAGCAGCCCCCTCGGGGAACCTAGCTCTGGGGCCAACGTCCTGACTTTC
CASSPLGEPSSGANVLTF
>TRBV29-1|TRBJ2-7|-|TRBD1
TGCAGCGTTGAAGGGGGACAGGGCTACGAGCAGTACTTC
CSVEGGQGYEQYF
>TRBV5-4|TRBJ2-1|-|-
TGTGCCAGCAGCCGAGACAGCCTCCCATACAATGAGCAGTTCTTC
CASSRDSLPYNEQFF
>TRBV29-1|TRBJ2-2|-|TRBD2
TGCAGCGTTGAAGACCAGCGACTAGCGGGAGGGATCGCCGGGGAGCTGTTTTTT
CSVEDQRLAGGIAGELFF
>TRBV18|TRBJ1-2|-|-
TGTGCCAGCTCACCGGGAGTTTCGCCTAACTATGGCTACACCTTC
CASSPGVSPNYGYTF
>TRBV4-1|TRBJ2-7|-|-
TGCGCCAGCAGCCCCCAGGCAGGGTGGGAGCAGTACTTC
CASSPQAGWEQYF
>TRBV7-9|TRBJ1-6|-|-
TGTGCCAGCAGCCCAGATACCGGAGGATATAATTCACCCCTCCACTTT
CASSPDTGGYNSPLHF
>TRBV19|TRBJ1-3|-|-
TGTGCCAGTAGCAGCATAACAGGGAGCTCTGGAAACACCATATATTTT
CASSSITGSSGNTIYF
>TRBV5-6|TRBJ1-1|-|TRBD1
TGTGCCAGCAGCTTGGTGAACAGGGGAGACACTGAAGCTTTCTTT
CASSLVNRGDTEAFF
>TRBV7-2|TRBJ2-2|-|TRBD2
TGTGCCAGCAGCTTCGAGACTAGCGGGAGGGGGGAGCTGTTTTTT
CASSFETSGRGELFF
>TRBV27|TRBJ2-3|once|-
TGTGCCAGCAGTTTTAACAGGGAAACAGATACGCAGTATTTT
CASSFNRETDTQYF